One TCR beta chain is described in this entry. This entry belongs to a study of technical replicates of blood from several donors. CDR1 SEHNR and CDR2 FQNEAQ come from the germline V gene (reference sequence). Unmatched junction bases numbered 10, after V lost 2 bases and J lost 5 bases. The CDR3 spans 19 residues. Produced via immunoSEQ multiplex PCR; TCRdb's table is partial and in-frame only. Among about 50,000 clones listed, more than 90% were seen once. Sequenced input: PBMCs. The origin of this receptor is a human donor in good health. Some clones in this sample may be carry-over from other donors' samples. This rearrangement joins TRBV7-9 to TRBJ2-2; 14 nucleotides match TRBD2. The CDR3 bases are TGTGCCAGCAGCTTACAACCGGGACTAGCGGGAGTATGGACCGGGGAGCTGTTTTTT. This translates into CASSLQPGLAGVWTGELFF.